The 8 T cell receptor beta chains below all came from one sample that was sequenced in a study of vaccination and CD4 T cells after COVID-19 (dated by TCRdb to between 2021 and 2023). Which antigens these TCRs recognize remains unknown. The sample's treatment or condition, from its label and the paper: roughly 10-day PBMC culture with coronavirus spike peptide pools or control peptides (ViraFEST assay). CD4+ T cells from unexposed donors were collected before the COVID-19 pandemic (2011-2018). Preparation of the library involved PCR. Sequencing was carried out with an Illumina iSeq 100. DNA from cultured CD4+ T cells was subjected to TCR sequencing with the Oncomine TCR Beta short-read assay at the Johns Hopkins FTIC core. TCRdb handled the public reads itself, with Q25 trimming in fastp and clone calling in MiXCR, and kept productive beta chains. Rows are unified per CDR3 protein, each entry keeping the most common DNA and genes. Present in this sample are fewer than 10,000 distinct CDR3 sequences, roughly 39% of which were seen just once. Around 18% of the sample comes from the top ten.

Sequenced sample: CD4+ T cells from blood, cultured in vitro. The origin of the receptors is a human donor in good health.

This clonotype was detected a few times. As DNA, the CDR3 is TGTGCCAGCAGTTCATGGGGTGCAGAGACCCAGTACTTC. It encodes CASSSWGAETQYF. V and J are TRBV28 and TRBJ2-5, with D unresolved. The CDR3 runs to 13 residues. The ends were cut back, 4 bases at V and 4 bases at J, with 10 bases in the middle. CDR1 MDHEN and CDR2 SYDVKM come from the germline V gene.

The chain joins TRBV30 to TRBJ1-2; 9 positions match TRBD1. The CDR3 consists of 16 residues. Germline CDR1 is GTSNPN and CDR2 is SVGIG (reference sequence). V shed 1 base, J shed 4 bases, and the junction held 10 bases outside the gene matches. CDR3 loop: CAWSAGDRVWSYGYTF. The CDR3 DNA sequence: TGTGCCTGGAGTGCGGGGGACAGGGTTTGGAGCTATGGCTACACCTTC.

The rearrangement uses TRBV20-1 and TRBJ2-5; D unresolved. CDR3 length: 12 amino acids. V lost 1 base to trimming and J lost 5 bases, with 8 bases between them. Germline V gives CDR1 DFQATT, CDR2 SNEGSKA (reference sequence). The CDR3 DNA reads as TGCAGTGCTAGAGGGCCTGGGGAGACCCAGTACTTC. The encoded protein is CSARGPGETQYF.

The chain links TRBV19 to TRBJ2-5; D is unclear. CDR3 size: 14 residues. Germline CDR1 is LNHDA and CDR2 is SQIVND (reference sequence). Deletions cut 5 bases from V and 1 base from J, with 11 bases between. Here the CDR3 reads CASSPVSLQETQYF. The CDR3 DNA is TGTGCCAGTAGTCCGGTCAGTCTCCAAGAGACCCAGTACTTC.

The CDR3 region is CSVVQYTGELFF. The CDR3 bases are TGCAGCGTGGTCCAATATACCGGGGAGCTGTTTTTT. The V call is TRBV29-1, the J call TRBJ2-2; D not certain. Trimming stripped 6 bases from V and 5 bases from J, with 10 bases between. CDR3 length: 12 residues. Germline V gene sequence: CDR1 SQVTM, CDR2 ANQGSEA.

This clonotype was seen only a few times. The gene calls are TRBV6-1 and TRBJ1-6; 7 positions match TRBD1. The CDR3 has 16 residues. Germline V gives CDR1 MNHNS, CDR2 SASEGT. The J segment lost 5 bases and the V segment lost 8 bases, leaving 12 bases of the junction unmatched. The CDR3 DNA sequence: TGTGCCAGCGAAAGGACAGGAGATCCAAATAATTCACCCCTCCACTTT. Residues: CASERTGDPNNSPLHF.

This clonotype qualifies as medium-sized. V is TRBV6-4 and J is TRBJ1-5; possible D gene TRBD1, 5 bases. The V and J ends lost 6 bases and 0 bases respectively, with 18 bases between them. The CDR3 loop spans 17 amino acids. CDR1 and CDR2 from the germline V gene are MRHNA and SNTAGT. The CDR3 sequence is CASRDTVRVYSNQPQHF. CDR3 DNA sequence: TGTGCCAGCAGAGACACTGTCAGGGTCTATAGCAATCAGCCCCAGCATTTT.

V usage is TRBV5-4 and J usage is TRBJ2-7; maybe TRBD2 (5 bases). The CDR3 has 16 amino acids. In germline, CDR1 is SGHNT, CDR2 YYREEE (reference sequence). V was cut by 0 bases and J by 7 bases, with 20 bases left in between. This CDR3 is CASSLAGGGQWVEQYF. CDR3 DNA sequence: TGTGCCAGCAGCTTGGCCGGAGGAGGCCAGTGGGTAGAGCAGTACTTC.